The rows below give T cell receptor beta chains drawn from one sample of a study of T cell responses to AZD1222 COVID-19 vaccine. TCRdb's copy holds only in-frame clones and misses some; the assay was immunoSEQ multiplex PCR. The data show just over 150,000 clones, with around nine tenths seen just once and 6.9% held by the top ten. This specimen was peripheral blood, taken after recovery from COVID-19. The receptor set was obtained from an adult who had recovered from COVID-19. CDR3s include the opening cysteine and the closing phenylalanine or tryptophan.

CASSLQAYYEQYF,TRBV5-1,TRBJ2-7
CASSLGGSQPQHF,TRBV7-9,TRBJ1-5
CASSYPMRGANTEAFF,TRBV6-2/TRBV6-3,TRBJ1-1
CASTTGLGARCYGYTF,TRBV6-7,TRBJ1-2
CSASGENPYEQYF,TRBV20-1,TRBJ2-7
CASSLGRRGTQYF,TRBV5-8,TRBJ2-5
CASSPLQAIPYF,TRBV6-6,TRBJ2-5
CASSGEGQGGTDTQYF,TRBV7-9,TRBJ2-3
CASSSPGQQSRDYGYTF,TRBV7-9,TRBJ1-2
CASSGEEDTEAFF,TRBV2,TRBJ1-1
CASSSPLPGNTIYF,TRBV7-9,TRBJ1-3
CASSQLAEETQYF,TRBV3-1/TRBV3-2,TRBJ2-5
CASSQDGEGVQETQYF,TRBV14,TRBJ2-5
CASSESEHNYGYTF,TRBV2,TRBJ1-2
CASSYPRGAQETQYF,TRBV6-5,TRBJ2-5
CASSENYEQYF,TRBV7-2,TRBJ2-7
CASSLPPDWNEQFF,TRBV28,TRBJ2-1
CASSPWGLGNTIYF,TRBV27,TRBJ1-3
CASTQTGGAYSPLHF,TRBV6-5,TRBJ1-6
CASSIGQGKTNYGYTF,TRBV5-6,TRBJ1-2
CASSSWGEVNTEAFF,TRBV2,TRBJ1-1
CATSRVISSYEQYF,TRBV15,TRBJ2-7
CSARLGFGYTF,TRBV20-1,TRBJ1-2
CSAKGGYTF,TRBV20-1,TRBJ1-2
CASSVSFDRQNTEAFF,TRBV9,TRBJ1-1
CASSELSGGATNEKLFF,TRBV2,TRBJ1-4
CAISGDSYEQYF,TRBV10-3,TRBJ2-7
CASNRGYGYTF,TRBV9,TRBJ1-2
CASLAGRVGDTQYF,TRBV2,TRBJ2-3